One and the same sample provided the 16 T cell receptor beta chains below, sequenced in a study of cytomegalovirus exposure and HLA in healthy donors. Method: immunoSEQ multiplex PCR; TCRdb's copy keeps in-frame clones and lacks some. The repertoire holds 120,000 to 150,000 clones, with 70% to 90% as singletons. Sequenced sample: PBMCs. The receptors shown here come from a woman under 30 in good health and CMV-seropositive.

This chain joins TRBV6-1 and TRBJ1-5; the D gene is possibly TRBD1 (5 bases). V lost 4 bases to trimming and J lost 3 bases, with 10 bases between them. This CDR3 has 14 amino acids. The germline V gene has CDR1 MNHNS and CDR2 SASEGT. CDR3 amino acids: CASSAQGNNQPQHF. DNA of the CDR3: TGTGCCAGCAGTGCTCAGGGCAACAATCAGCCCCAGCATTTT.

V usage is TRBV6-5 and J usage is TRBJ2-5, with D possibly being TRBD2 (6 bases). CDR1 is MNHEY and CDR2 is SVGAGI in the germline V gene. CDR3 length: 14 amino acids. Trimming cost V 2 bases and J 4 bases, with 11 bases left between them. The CDR3 nucleotides read TGTGCCAGCAGTTACGGAGGGGTAGCAGAGACCCAGTACTTC. Its translation is CASSYGGVAETQYF.

This rearrangement joins TRBV7-8 to TRBJ1-4; D gene uncertain. Trimming left V 2 bases short and J 8 bases short, with 15 bases between. In germline, CDR1 is SGHVS, CDR2 FQNEAQ. This CDR3 spans 15 amino acids. This CDR3 is CASSLTPGVQEKLFF. CDR3 nucleotide sequence: TGTGCCAGCAGCTTAACCCCCGGGGTTCAGGAAAAACTGTTTTTT.

The CDR3 bases are TGTGCCAGCAGCTTACGGGGGGGTCGGGAAAAACTGTTTTTT. Its protein is CASSLRGGREKLFF. This chain joins TRBV7-8 and TRBJ1-4, with D possibly matching TRBD1 (5 bases). This CDR3 spans 14 amino acids. Trimming shortened V by 2 bases and J by 8 bases, and 12 bases separated the two germline ends. The germline V gene has CDR1 SGHVS and CDR2 FQNEAQ.

This chain connects TRBV19 to TRBJ1-2; no clear D. The germline CDR1 and CDR2 sequences are LNHDA and SQIVND (reference sequence). Deletions cut 3 bases from V and 3 bases from J, with 11 bases between. The CDR3 length is 14 residues. The CDR3 loop reads CASSIKRQYYGYTF. In nucleotides, the CDR3 is TGTGCCAGTAGTATCAAGCGCCAATACTATGGCTACACCTTC.

The chain joins TRBV10-1 to TRBJ1-4; 9 positions match TRBD1. The CDR3 extends over 15 amino acids. In germline, CDR1 is WNHNN, CDR2 SYGVQD (reference sequence). V shed 3 bases and J 5 bases; nucleotides not matched to a gene: 4. The CDR3 DNA reads TGCGCCAGCAGTGATCCCGGGACAGGGAATGAAAAACTGTTTTTT. Translated: CASSDPGTGNEKLFF.

The chain has TRBV4-2 and TRBJ2-5, with 10 nucleotides matching TRBD1. Germline CDR1 and CDR2: LGHNA and YNFKEQ. V gave up 2 bases and J gave up 3 bases; unmatched junction bases: 3. CDR3 length equals 15 residues. The CDR3 DNA follows: TGTGCCAGCAGCCAAACCGGGACAGGGGAAGAGACCCAGTACTTC. Translated, it gives CASSQTGTGEETQYF.

CDR3 protein: CASSPSGLDTEAFF. In DNA form, the CDR3 reads TGTGCCAGCTCACCCAGCGGGTTGGACACTGAAGCTTTCTTT. The V and J genes are TRBV18 and TRBJ1-1; D unresolved. CDR3 size: 14 residues. CDR1 KGHSH and CDR2 LQKENI come from the germline V gene. V dropped 3 bases and J dropped 3 bases, with 11 bases sitting between them.

The genes are TRBV11-2 and TRBJ1-1, with a possible D match to TRBD1 (6 bases). Trimming shortened V by 5 bases and J by 3 bases, and 16 bases separated the two germline ends. Looked up from germline, CDR1 is SGHAT and CDR2 is FQNNGV. The CDR3 spans 15 residues. The CDR3: CASSPDPRGDTEAFF. The CDR3 DNA reads as TGTGCCAGCAGCCCCGACCCCAGGGGAGACACTGAAGCTTTCTTT.

The chain uses TRBV11-2 and TRBJ1-2, with D unresolved. The CDR3 loop spans 12 amino acids. Germline assignment: CDR1 SGHAT and CDR2 FQNNGV. V gave up 5 bases and J gave up 7 bases, with 11 bases separating them. The CDR3 here is CASSISPPGYTF. The CDR3 DNA reads as TGTGCCAGCAGCATATCCCCTCCTGGCTACACCTTC.

The rearrangement joins TRBV7-3 to TRBJ2-7; TRBD1 aligns across 12 bases. Trimming removed 4 bases from V and 5 bases from J; junction bases left unmatched: 9. Germline V gene lookup returns CDR1 SGHTA and CDR2 FQGTGA. The CDR3 sequence is 16 residues long. The CDR3 DNA is TGTGCCAGCAGCTCGCTAGAAGGGACAGGGGGCGACGAGCAGTACTTC. It codes for CASSSLEGTGGDEQYF. The full variable domain, its missing parts supplied by reference TRBV7-3 and TRBJ2-7, is GAGVSQTPSNKVTEKGKYVELRCDPISGHTALYWYRQSLGQGPEFLIYFQGTGAADDSGLPNDRFFAVRPEGSVSTLKIQRTERGDSAVYLCASSSLEGTGGDEQYFGPGTRLTVT.

The gene calls are TRBV6-5 and TRBJ2-7, with TRBD1 as a possible D gene (5 bases). Trimming stripped 0 bases from V and 5 bases from J, with 11 bases between. CDR3 length: 14 residues. Germline V CDR1 and CDR2: MNHEY, SVGAGI. The CDR3 protein is CASSYSMGPDEQYF. In nucleotides, the CDR3 is TGTGCCAGCAGTTACTCGATGGGGCCGGACGAGCAGTACTTC.

DNA for the CDR3: TGTGCCAGCAGCGCCAATAGCGGGAGATCCTACGAGCAGTACTTC. Translated, it gives CASSANSGRSYEQYF. The chain combines TRBV9 with TRBJ2-7; 9 positions match TRBD2. V was pared by 3 bases and J by 1 base, with 5 bases of the junction left unmatched. The V gene's germline CDR1 is SGDLS and CDR2 YYNGEE. This CDR3 region has 15 residues. The variable domain in full, with the rest retrieved from reference TRBV9 and TRBJ2-7, is DSGVTQTPKHLITATGQRVTLRCSPRSGDLSVYWYQQSLDQGLQFLIQYYNGEERAKGNILERFSAQQFPDLHSELNLSSLELGDSALYFCASSANSGRSYEQYFGPGTRLTVT.

This clone was recorded a few times. The rearrangement joins TRBV7-9 to TRBJ2-7; 11 nucleotides agree with TRBD2. CDR1 and CDR2 (germline): SEHNR, FQNEAQ (reference sequence). This CDR3 has 14 amino acids. J lost 10 bases, V lost 3 bases, and 8 bases had no gene match. CDR3 amino acids: CASSLGGLAGEQYF. In DNA form, the CDR3 reads TGTGCCAGCAGCTTGGGCGGACTAGCGGGTGAACAGTACTTC.

The genes are TRBV25-1 and TRBJ2-1, with D possibly TRBD2 on 7 matching bases. Germline assignment: CDR1 MGHDK and CDR2 SYGVNS. There are 16 residues in the CDR3. V lost 1 base and J 5 bases, leaving 15 bases between the germline ends. CDR3 amino acids: CASSELGRGANNEQFF. DNA of the CDR3: TGTGCCAGCAGTGAATTAGGCCGGGGGGCTAACAATGAGCAGTTCTTC.

The chain joins TRBV29-1 to TRBJ1-1; D perhaps matches TRBD1 (6 bases). Trimming removed 1 base from V and 0 bases from J, with 12 bases in between. CDR1 SQVTM and CDR2 ANQGSEA come from the germline V gene. The CDR3 length is 15 residues. In DNA, the CDR3 is TGCAGCGTTGAAGTAAACAGGGCCTTGAACACTGAAGCTTTCTTT. It translates to CSVEVNRALNTEAFF.